A selection of T cell receptor beta chains follows, all from one sample in a study of PD-1 blockade in classical Hodgkin lymphoma. The assay was immunoSEQ multiplex PCR, and TCRdb's table has in-frame clones only and misses some. Of more than 30,000 clones listed, 77% are singletons. Sample: peripheral blood mononuclear cells (PBMCs), taken before the fourth cycle of nivolumab. The receptors come from a human donor with classical Hodgkin lymphoma. CDR3s include the opening cysteine and the closing phenylalanine or tryptophan. D genes are given only for firm matches. Clone size is given for some rows only: seen once, a few or many times, or a class if the clone is expanded.

J gene: TRBJ2-1; D gene: TRBD2; clone size: once; V gene: TRBV27; CDR3 DNA: TGTGCCAGCAGTTATCAGACTAGCCACAATGAGCAGTTCTTC; CDR3 protein: CASSYQTSHNEQFF
J gene: TRBJ1-5; D gene: -; clone size: -; V gene: TRBV10-3; CDR3 DNA: TGTGCCATCAGTGCGAACAATCAGCCCCAGCATTTT; CDR3 protein: CAISANNQPQHF
J gene: TRBJ2-1; D gene: TRBD1; clone size: -; V gene: TRBV9; CDR3 DNA: TGTGCCAGCAGCGCCGGGACAGGGGGGGACAATGAGCAGTTCTTC; CDR3 protein: CASSAGTGGDNEQFF
J gene: TRBJ2-7; D gene: TRBD1; clone size: few; V gene: TRBV19; CDR3 DNA: TGTGCCAGTAGTAAGGGACAGCGCTACGAGCAGTACTTC; CDR3 protein: CASSKGQRYEQYF
J gene: TRBJ1-2; D gene: -; clone size: few; V gene: TRBV25-1; CDR3 DNA: TGTGCCAGCAGTGAAAGGGGAACGGGGGCAAGTCTCTATGGCTACACCTTC; CDR3 protein: CASSERGTGASLYGYTF
J gene: TRBJ1-3; D gene: -; clone size: -; V gene: TRBV5-6; CDR3 DNA: TGTGCCAGCAGCTTGGATACTGGAGCTGGAAACACCATATATTTT; CDR3 protein: CASSLDTGAGNTIYF
J gene: TRBJ2-7; D gene: -; clone size: -; V gene: TRBV10-2; CDR3 DNA: TGCGCCAGCAAGCCGGAGGCCCCTGCCTACGAGCAGTACTTC; CDR3 protein: CASKPEAPAYEQYF
J gene: TRBJ1-3; D gene: -; clone size: few; V gene: TRBV29-1; CDR3 DNA: TGCAGCGTAGCCGAAACAGGGTCTGGAAACACCATATATTTT; CDR3 protein: CSVAETGSGNTIYF
J gene: TRBJ2-3; D gene: -; clone size: -; V gene: TRBV13; CDR3 DNA: TGTGCCAGCAGCTTAGCGGATACGCAGTATTTT; CDR3 protein: CASSLADTQYF
J gene: TRBJ2-7; D gene: -; clone size: -; V gene: TRBV27; CDR3 DNA: TGTGCCAGCAGTTTGAACAGGTTCGTAATCGAGCAGTACTTC; CDR3 protein: CASSLNRFVIEQYF
J gene: TRBJ1-6; D gene: TRBD1; clone size: medium-sized; V gene: TRBV27; CDR3 DNA: TGTGCCAGCAGGGGGACAGGGCATAATTCACCCCTCCACTTT; CDR3 protein: CASRGTGHNSPLHF
J gene: TRBJ2-7; D gene: -; clone size: few; V gene: TRBV5-4; CDR3 DNA: TGTGCCAGCAGCTGGGGCGTGGGTGGGGGGTACCGCTCCTACGAGCAGTACTTC; CDR3 protein: CASSWGVGGGYRSYEQYF
J gene: TRBJ2-7; D gene: TRBD1; clone size: -; V gene: TRBV6-5; CDR3 DNA: TGTGCCAGCAGCAGTACCGGGACAGGGGGGTGGGAGCAGTACTTC; CDR3 protein: CASSSTGTGGWEQYF
J gene: TRBJ1-5; D gene: -; clone size: medium-sized; V gene: TRBV7-2; CDR3 DNA: TGTGCCAGCAGCCCACAAAGGCAGCAGCCCCAGCATTTT; CDR3 protein: CASSPQRQQPQHF
J gene: TRBJ2-7; D gene: -; clone size: few; V gene: TRBV18; CDR3 DNA: TGTGCCAGCTCACCTTTCGGGACACCTGACTACGAGCAGTACTTC; CDR3 protein: CASSPFGTPDYEQYF
J gene: TRBJ1-2; D gene: -; clone size: -; V gene: TRBV28; CDR3 DNA: TGTGCCAGCAGACAACAGGGCGGTTTATATGGCTACACCTTC; CDR3 protein: CASRQQGGLYGYTF
J gene: TRBJ2-5; D gene: -; clone size: -; V gene: TRBV19; CDR3 DNA: TGTGCCAGACGTGGTAAGCGAGAGACCCAGTACTTC; CDR3 protein: CARRGKRETQYF
J gene: TRBJ2-2; D gene: TRBD2; clone size: once; V gene: TRBV5-3; CDR3 DNA: TGTGCCAGAAGCTTCAGCGGGGGGAGTTCGAACACCGGGGAGCTGTTTTTT; CDR3 protein: CARSFSGGSSNTGELFF
J gene: TRBJ2-5; D gene: -; clone size: once; V gene: TRBV5-4; CDR3 DNA: TGTGCCAGCAGCTTGGCGACAGTTCAAGAGACCCAGTACTTC; CDR3 protein: CASSLATVQETQYF
J gene: TRBJ2-2; D gene: TRBD2; clone size: -; V gene: TRBV7-6; CDR3 DNA: TGTGCCAGCAGCTCTATAGCGGGGCCGAACACCGGGGAGCTGTTTTTT; CDR3 protein: CASSSIAGPNTGELFF
J gene: TRBJ1-2; D gene: TRBD1; clone size: -; V gene: TRBV5-1; CDR3 DNA: TGCGCCAGCAGCTTGGAAGGACAGGGAAGCTATGGCTACACCTTC; CDR3 protein: CASSLEGQGSYGYTF
J gene: TRBJ1-2; D gene: TRBD1; clone size: -; V gene: TRBV2; CDR3 DNA: TGTGCCAGCAGTTTGGGGACAGGGTATGGCTACACCTTC; CDR3 protein: CASSLGTGYGYTF
J gene: TRBJ2-3; D gene: -; clone size: -; V gene: TRBV7-2; CDR3 DNA: TGTGCCAGCAGCAGTGGACTGTACACAGATACGCAGTATTTT; CDR3 protein: CASSSGLYTDTQYF